Listed below are T cell receptor beta chains from one sample, sequenced in a study of T cells in tuberculosis. Repertoires were generated with immunoSEQ multiplex PCR, while TCRdb's copy carries only in-frame clones and drops some. The sample records about 22,000 clones, under 85% being singletons. Material: PBMCs, obtained at tuberculosis diagnosis. Receptors originate from an adult with tuberculosis. Both conserved end residues are part of each CDR3. D genes are given only for firm matches. Clone sizes are given selectively: once, few, many, or a class where the clone is expanded.

abundance	v_gene	j_gene	d_gene	CDR3nt	CDR3aa
.	TRBV29-1	TRBJ2-5	.	TGCAGCGTTGAAGAGCGGGGAATCCCAGAGACCCAGTACTTC	CSVEERGIPETQYF
.	TRBV14	TRBJ2-3	TRBD2	TGTGCCAGCAGCCTCCTGACTAGCGGGAGGTCAGATACGCAGTATTTT	CASSLLTSGRSDTQYF
.	TRBV4-3	TRBJ1-2	.	TGCGCCAGCAGCCAAGTTGTAACAGCGAGGGATGGCTACACCTTC	CASSQVVTARDGYTF
.	TRBV5-1	TRBJ1-4	.	TGCGCCAGCAGCTTGGCGGGGGATAATGAAAAACTGTTTTTT	CASSLAGDNEKLFF
once	TRBV6-1	TRBJ2-7	.	TGTGCCAGCGCTAGCTCCGGGACACCGAGCGAGCAGTACTTC	CASASSGTPSEQYF
.	TRBV15	TRBJ1-1	.	TGTGCCACCAGTTCCTCAGGGAACACTGAAGCTTTCTTT	CATSSSGNTEAFF
.	TRBV7-9	TRBJ2-1	TRBD1	TGTGCCAGCAGCCAACAGGGGGCTAATGAGCAGTTCTTC	CASSQQGANEQFF
.	TRBV5-1	TRBJ2-3	TRBD2	TGCGCCAGCAGCTTCTTAGCGGGGGGCCGGGATACGCAGTATTTT	CASSFLAGGRDTQYF
.	TRBV5-1	TRBJ1-3	.	TGCGCCAGCAGCTTGGATACGGTCTCTGGAAACACCATATATTTT	CASSLDTVSGNTIYF
.	TRBV6-5	TRBJ1-1	TRBD1	TGTGCCAGCAGTTACTCAGGGGGCCACACTGAAGCTTTCTTT	CASSYSGGHTEAFF
few	TRBV6-1	TRBJ1-1	TRBD1	TGTGCCAGCAGTGAACCGGGACAGGGGGTTTTAGTCACTGAAGCTTTCTTT	CASSEPGQGVLVTEAFF
.	TRBV6-6	TRBJ1-6	TRBD1	TGTGCCAGCACCAGGACAGGGGGCGAGAATCGTTCACCCCTCCACTTT	CASTRTGGENRSPLHF
.	TRBV29-1	TRBJ1-1	.	TGCAGCGTTAACCCCGGGGGCACTGAAGCTTTCTTT	CSVNPGGTEAFF
.	TRBV11-2	TRBJ2-3	.	TGTGCCAGCAGCTTATCAGGGACTGCTAGCACAGATACGCAGTATTTT	CASSLSGTASTDTQYF
.	TRBV6-4	TRBJ2-1	TRBD1	TGTGCCAGCAGTGACCCCGGACAGGGGGGATTCAATGAGCAGTTCTTC	CASSDPGQGGFNEQFF
.	TRBV19	TRBJ2-7	.	TGTGCCAGTAGTACGCCGGGTCCGGGGGAGCAGTACTTC	CASSTPGPGEQYF
.	TRBV19	TRBJ2-7	TRBD2	TGTGCCACCCGGGAAACTAGCGGGCCTTTCTACGAGCAGTACTTC	CATRETSGPFYEQYF
few	TRBV2	TRBJ1-2	.	TGTGCCAGCAGTGCGGAGGGTGTAGGCGGCTACACCTTC	CASSAEGVGGYTF
.	TRBV7-7	TRBJ2-5	TRBD2	TGTGCCAGCAGCCCCGGACTAGCGGGAGGTTTAGAGACCCAGTACTTC	CASSPGLAGGLETQYF
few	TRBV7-2	TRBJ1-6	.	TGTGCCAGCAGCGCGGCCCCCCGTAATTCACCCCTCCACTTT	CASSAAPRNSPLHF
.	TRBV6-1	TRBJ2-2	TRBD2	TGTGCCAGCGGACCGCGGGGGGGCACCGGGGAGCTGTTTTTT	CASGPRGGTGELFF
.	TRBV11-2	TRBJ1-4	TRBD1	TGTGCCAGCAGCATGACAGGGGGCAGGGATGAAAAACTGTTTTTT	CASSMTGGRDEKLFF
few	TRBV9	TRBJ1-3	TRBD1	TGTGCCAGCAGCGCAGGACAGGCCTATACGGACACCATATATTTT	CASSAGQAYTDTIYF
.	TRBV18	TRBJ2-2	TRBD2	TGTGCCAGCTCACCAAAGTCGGGAGGTGATGGGGAGCTGTTTTTT	CASSPKSGGDGELFF
.	TRBV19	TRBJ2-7	TRBD2	TGTGCCAGTAGTGTGACAACGCGGGAGAAGACGCAGTACTTC	CASSVTTREKTQYF
.	TRBV2	TRBJ1-2	TRBD1	TGTGCCAGCGGGGACAGGGACGGCTATGGCTACACCTTC	CASGDRDGYGYTF
.	TRBV5-1	TRBJ2-7	TRBD2	TGCGCCAGCAGCCTAGGGACTAGCGGGAGTCTTAGAGGGGAGCAGTACTTC	CASSLGTSGSLRGEQYF
few	TRBV6-5	TRBJ1-5	TRBD1	TGTGCCAGCAGTTACAGGGCAGGGGGCGATCAGCCCCAGCATTTT	CASSYRAGGDQPQHF
.	TRBV19	TRBJ1-5	TRBD1	TGTGCCAGTAGGACAGGGAATCAGCCCCAGCATTTT	CASRTGNQPQHF
.	TRBV6-5	TRBJ1-2	TRBD1	TGTGCCAGCAGCCAAATCCAGGGGGCTAACTATGGCTACACCTTC	CASSQIQGANYGYTF
.	TRBV2	TRBJ2-3	.	TGTGCCAGCAGTGTATCGACAGATACGCAGTATTTT	CASSVSTDTQYF
.	TRBV2	TRBJ1-4	TRBD1	TGTGCCAGCAGTCCCCTGACAGGGGGCGATGAAAAACTGTTTTTT	CASSPLTGGDEKLFF
.	TRBV5-1	TRBJ2-7	.	TGCGCCAGCAGCTCGGACAGCTCCTACGAGCAGTACTTC	CASSSDSSYEQYF
.	TRBV5-1	TRBJ2-7	TRBD1	TGCGCCAGCAGCTTGAGGGACAGAGTCGAGAGGCAGTACTTC	CASSLRDRVERQYF
.	TRBV7-8	TRBJ2-7	.	TGTGCCAGCAGCTTAACGGACATCTCCTACGAGCAGTACTTC	CASSLTDISYEQYF
.	TRBV5-5	TRBJ1-4	TRBD1	TGTGCCAGCAGCTTGGCATATCAGGGGGCCGGTGAAAAACTGTTTTTT	CASSLAYQGAGEKLFF
.	TRBV5-4	TRBJ2-1	.	TGTGCCAGCAGCTTGGGTTCTAGCGTCGACAATGAGCAGTTCTTC	CASSLGSSVDNEQFF
.	TRBV5-6	TRBJ1-1	.	TGTGCCAGCAGCGTTGGGATGGGGAGCACTGAAGCTTTCTTT	CASSVGMGSTEAFF
.	TRBV6-1	TRBJ1-6	.	TGTGCCAGCAGTCCCCTGGCAGGTGAGGGATCACCCCTCCACTTT	CASSPLAGEGSPLHF
.	TRBV27	TRBJ1-1	TRBD1	TGTGCCAGCAGGAGGGGGCGCGGGTTGGGTCACGGCACTGAAGCTTTCTTT	CASRRGRGLGHGTEAFF
.	TRBV19	TRBJ2-1	TRBD1	TGTGCCAGTAGTATAGCAGGGGGAGCGTCCTACAATGAGCAGTTCTTC	CASSIAGGASYNEQFF
.	TRBV4-1	TRBJ1-1	.	TGCGCCAGCAGCCAAGAGGGGGTGGGACTCCTCACGAGGGTTGAAGCTTTCTTT	CASSQEGVGLLTRVEAFF
.	TRBV11-2	TRBJ2-1	.	TGTGCCAGCAGCTTACTGGCGGTGAATGAGCAGTTCTTC	CASSLLAVNEQFF
.	TRBV7-6	TRBJ2-5	.	TGTGCCAGCAGCTTAGCGTACATCTCAGGGGAGACCCAGTACTTC	CASSLAYISGETQYF
.	TRBV19	TRBJ1-1	.	TGTGCCAGTAGTATACCCGGGGTAGGAATTAAAGCTTTCTTT	CASSIPGVGIKAFF
once	TRBV7-2	TRBJ2-2	.	TGTGCCAGCAGCTTGGGCGATTTCGGGGAGCTGTTTTTT	CASSLGDFGELFF
.	TRBV2	TRBJ1-5	.	TGTGCCAGCAGTGGACAGATTAGCAATCAGCCCCAGCATTTT	CASSGQISNQPQHF
.	TRBV11-2	TRBJ2-3	.	TGTGCCAGCAGCTTGTCGGGGACGCAGTATTTT	CASSLSGTQYF
.	TRBV7-2	TRBJ2-7	TRBD2	TGTGCCAGCAGTCAAGCGGGGACCTACGAGCAGTACTTC	CASSQAGTYEQYF
.	TRBV29-1	TRBJ2-1	TRBD1	TGCAGCGTTGTTACAGGGGCCTCCTACAATGAGCAGTTCTTC	CSVVTGASYNEQFF
.	TRBV6-5	TRBJ1-2	.	TGTGCCAGCAGTTCGACAGGTGTATACTATGGCTACACCTTC	CASSSTGVYYGYTF
once	TRBV7-2	TRBJ2-2	.	TGTGCCAGCAGCCCGAGCCGGGGGGAGCTGTTTTTT	CASSPSRGELFF
.	TRBV11-2	TRBJ1-2	TRBD1	TGTGCCAGCAGCTTAGATACTGAGGGGGCGAGAACCCATGGCTACACCTTC	CASSLDTEGARTHGYTF
.	TRBV25-1	TRBJ1-2	TRBD1	TGTGCCAGCAGTGCGACCGACCGGGACAGAGCTAACTATGGCTACACCTTC	CASSATDRDRANYGYTF